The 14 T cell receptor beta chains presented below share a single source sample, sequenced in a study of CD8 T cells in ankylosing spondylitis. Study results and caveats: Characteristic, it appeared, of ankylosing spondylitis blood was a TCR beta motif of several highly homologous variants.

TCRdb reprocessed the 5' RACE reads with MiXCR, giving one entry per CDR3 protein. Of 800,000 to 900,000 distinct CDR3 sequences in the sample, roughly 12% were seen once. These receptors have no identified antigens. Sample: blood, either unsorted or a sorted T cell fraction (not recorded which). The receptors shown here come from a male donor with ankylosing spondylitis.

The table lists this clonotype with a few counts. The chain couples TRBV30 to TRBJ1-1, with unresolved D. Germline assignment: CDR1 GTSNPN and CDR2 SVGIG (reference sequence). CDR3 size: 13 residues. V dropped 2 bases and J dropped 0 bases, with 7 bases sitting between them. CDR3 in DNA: TGTGCCTGGAGTCGGCTGATGAACACTGAAGCTTTCTTT. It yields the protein CAWSRLMNTEAFF.

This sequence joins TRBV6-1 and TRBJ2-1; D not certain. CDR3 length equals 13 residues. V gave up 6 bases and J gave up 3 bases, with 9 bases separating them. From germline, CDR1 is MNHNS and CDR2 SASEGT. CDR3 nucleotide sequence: TGTGCCAGCAGAGGTTCCTTCTACAATGAGCAGTTCTTC. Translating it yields CASRGSFYNEQFF.

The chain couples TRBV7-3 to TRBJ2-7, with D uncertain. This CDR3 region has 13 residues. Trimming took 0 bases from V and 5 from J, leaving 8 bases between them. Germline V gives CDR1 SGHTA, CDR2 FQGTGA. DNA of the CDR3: TGTGCCAGCAGCTTAACTTCAGACCACGAGCAGTACTTC. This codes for CASSLTSDHEQYF.

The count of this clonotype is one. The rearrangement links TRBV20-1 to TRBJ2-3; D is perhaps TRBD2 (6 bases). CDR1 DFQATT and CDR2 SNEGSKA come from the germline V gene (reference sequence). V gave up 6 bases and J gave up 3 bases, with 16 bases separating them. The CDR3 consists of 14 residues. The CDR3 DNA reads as TGCAGTGCCGCGGGGAGCCCATTAACAGATACGCAGTATTTT. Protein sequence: CSAAGSPLTDTQYF.

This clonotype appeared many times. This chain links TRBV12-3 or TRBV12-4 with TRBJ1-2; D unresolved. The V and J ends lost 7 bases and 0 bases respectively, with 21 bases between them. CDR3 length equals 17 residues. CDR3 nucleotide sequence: TGTGCCAGCACCGGAGGGCCGGCCCCGGGAGCTAACTATGGCTACACCTTC. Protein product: CASTGGPAPGANYGYTF.

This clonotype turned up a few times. The CDR3 region has the DNA TGCAGCGTTGCGGCAGTTCGCGAGCAGTACTTC. Protein sequence: CSVAAVREQYF. The chain has TRBV29-1 and TRBJ2-7; D remains ambiguous. Germline V gives CDR1 SQVTM, CDR2 ANQGSEA. CDR3 length: 11 amino acids. V was clipped by 4 bases and J by 6 bases, with 10 bases between them.

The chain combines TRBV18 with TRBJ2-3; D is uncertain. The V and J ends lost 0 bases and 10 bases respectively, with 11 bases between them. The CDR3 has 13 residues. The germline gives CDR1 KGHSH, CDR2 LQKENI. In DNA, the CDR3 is TGTGCCAGCTCACCACCGGTCGTTAGGGCGCAGTATTTT. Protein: CASSPPVVRAQYF. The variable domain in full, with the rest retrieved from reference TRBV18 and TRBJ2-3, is NAGVMQNPRHLVRRRGQEARLRCSPMKGHSHVYWYRQLPEEGLKFMVYLQKENIIDESGMPKERFSAEFPKEGPSILRIQQVVRGDSAAYFCASSPPVVRAQYFGPGTRLTVL.

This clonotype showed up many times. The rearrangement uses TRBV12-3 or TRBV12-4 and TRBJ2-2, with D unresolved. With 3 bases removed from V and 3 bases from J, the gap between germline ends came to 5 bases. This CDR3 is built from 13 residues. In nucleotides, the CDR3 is TGTGCCAGCAGTTTGCGGTACACCGGGGAGCTGTTTTTT. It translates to CASSLRYTGELFF.

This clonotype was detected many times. CDR3: CATEGNYGYTF. CDR3 bases: TGTGCCACGGAGGGAAACTATGGCTACACCTTC. This chain joins TRBV6-2 or TRBV6-3 and TRBJ1-2; D is undetermined. The CDR3 runs to 11 residues. Germline CDR1 and CDR2: MNHEY and SVGEGT. The V and J ends lost 10 bases and 2 bases respectively, with 8 bases between them.

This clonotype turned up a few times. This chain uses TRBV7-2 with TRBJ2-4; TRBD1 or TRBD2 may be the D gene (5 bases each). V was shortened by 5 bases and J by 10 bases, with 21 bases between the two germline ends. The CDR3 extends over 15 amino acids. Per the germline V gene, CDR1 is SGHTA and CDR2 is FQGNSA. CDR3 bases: TGTGCCAGCAGCCCTAGAGGGGCCCTAGGAAAGATTCAGTACTTC. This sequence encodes CASSPRGALGKIQYF.

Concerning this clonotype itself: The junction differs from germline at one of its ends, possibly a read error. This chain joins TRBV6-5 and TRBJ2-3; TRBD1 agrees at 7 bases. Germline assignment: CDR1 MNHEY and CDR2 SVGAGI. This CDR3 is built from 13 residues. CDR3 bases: TGTGCCAGCAGTTCGCTCTTAAGGGGGCGCCGTGTTTTT. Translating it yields CASSSLLRGRRVF.

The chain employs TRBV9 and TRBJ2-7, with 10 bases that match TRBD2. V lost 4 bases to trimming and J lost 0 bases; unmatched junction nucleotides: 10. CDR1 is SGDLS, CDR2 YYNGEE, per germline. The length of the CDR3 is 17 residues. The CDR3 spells CASSRLAGASSSYEQYF. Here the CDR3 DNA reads TGTGCCAGCAGCCGTCTAGCGGGGGCTTCGAGCTCCTACGAGCAGTACTTC.

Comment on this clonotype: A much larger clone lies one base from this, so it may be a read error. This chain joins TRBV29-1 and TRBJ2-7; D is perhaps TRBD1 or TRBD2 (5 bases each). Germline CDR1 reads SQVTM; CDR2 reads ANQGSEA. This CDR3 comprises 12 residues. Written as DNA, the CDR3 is TGCATCGTTGCCGGGACGTCGTCCGAGCAGTACTTC. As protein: CIVAGTSSEQYF.

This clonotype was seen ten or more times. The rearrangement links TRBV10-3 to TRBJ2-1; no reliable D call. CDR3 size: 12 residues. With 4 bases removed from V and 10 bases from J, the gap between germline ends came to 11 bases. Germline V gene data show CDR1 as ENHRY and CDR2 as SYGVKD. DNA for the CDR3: TGTGCCATCAGTGGCCCAGGAGCCGAGCAGTTCTTC. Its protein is CAISGPGAEQFF.